This TCR beta chain was observed in a study of T cell responses to AZD1222 COVID-19 vaccine. Overall study findings and caveats: Baseline serostatus was positive in only a handful of AZD1222 recipients. Nearly half of the spike-specific TCRs reportedly recognize variant regions that carry no mutations. No repertoire was sampled before or during the peak T cell response, only after it. Most donors were white British, females outnumbered males, and clonal diversity was possibly underestimated.

As to this clone: Its antigen is currently unknown.

Trimming removed 0 bases from V and 4 bases from J, with 7 bases in between. The V gene's germline CDR1 is SGHTA and CDR2 FQGNSA. CDR3 length equals 13 residues. Sequenced by immunoSEQ multiplex PCR; TCRdb stores in-frame clones only, minus some. The table shows 100,000 or so clones, with approximately 90% occurring only once. The clonotype was recovered from an adult in good health. The material sequenced was peripheral blood, taken on day 0 of AZD1222 vaccination. This rearrangement joins TRBV7-2 to TRBJ2-7, with unresolved D. CDR3 coding DNA: TGTGCCAGCAGCTTAGCGCGGTTTTACGAGCAGTACTTC. Translation gives CASSLARFYEQYF.